The 5 T cell receptor beta chains given below trace back to one sample, sequenced in a study of cytomegalovirus exposure and HLA in healthy donors. PCR primers comprised 60 Vbeta and 13 Jbeta primers. Clones were read by immunoSEQ multiplex PCR, and TCRdb kept only the in-frame ones, dropping some. The top ten hold more than 1.5% of the sample, which has about 110,000 clones, approximately 86% seen once. Sequencing was carried out using PBMCs. These receptors originate from a man between 40 and 49 years old in good health and CMV-seronegative.

This chain connects TRBV5-4 to TRBJ1-2, with D possibly TRBD1 on 6 matching bases. This CDR3 comprises 14 residues. In germline, CDR1 is SGHNT, CDR2 YYREEE (reference sequence). V was clipped by 3 bases and J by 6 bases, with 15 bases between them. The CDR3, as DNA: TGTGCCAGCAGCTGGACAGCGACGGATAATGGCTACACCTTC. Amino acids: CASSWTATDNGYTF.

J is TRBJ2-5 and V is TRBV1; the listed D gene, TRBD2, was not tested against the DNA. TRBV1 is a pseudogene locus. The CDR3 has 17 residues. The DNA of the CDR3 is TGCACCAGCAGCCAACTCCCCCGGGCGGGGGGCAGGGAGACCCAGTACTTC. It encodes CTSSQLPRAGGRETQYF.

V is TRBV7-3 and J is TRBJ2-1, with 10 nucleotides matching TRBD2. Trimming at V came to 4 bases and at J to 7 bases, leaving 10 bases not matched to a gene. Germline loops: CDR1 SGHTA, CDR2 FQGTGA. The CDR3 runs to 16 residues. The DNA of the CDR3 is TGTGCCAGCAGCTCAATAGCGGGGGGACGCAAAAATGAGCAGTTCTTC. This gives the protein CASSSIAGGRKNEQFF.

This clone was seen a single time. CDR3 nucleotide sequence: TGCGCCAGCAGCTCGGAGATGACAGGGTCCACTGAAGCTTTCTTT. Amino acid sequence: CASSSEMTGSTEAFF. This chain uses TRBV5-1 with TRBJ1-1, with TRBD1 matching 7 bases. V was clipped by 3 bases and J by 4 bases; unmatched bases: 9. The length of the CDR3 is 15 residues. CDR1 is SGHRS and CDR2 is YFSETQ in the germline V gene.

The V and J genes are TRBV6-5 and TRBJ1-3; D unclear. The CDR3 extends over 12 amino acids. In germline, CDR1 is MNHEY, CDR2 SVGAGI. V was shortened by 5 bases and J by 3 bases, with 5 bases between the two germline ends. The CDR3 coding sequence is TGTGCCAGCAGTGCGAGTGGAAACACCATATATTTT. Translation gives CASSASGNTIYF.